Listed below are T cell receptor beta chains from one sample, sequenced in a study of Ad26.COV2.S vaccination and SARS-CoV-2 variants. Method: immunoSEQ multiplex PCR; TCRdb's copy keeps in-frame clones and lacks some. The data show some 300,000 clones, about 82% seen once. This sample comprised peripheral blood, obtained in a trial of Ad26.COV2.S vaccine versus placebo. The receptors shown here come from a person between 18 and 59 years old who received the Ad26.COV2.S COVID-19 vaccine or a placebo. CDR3s include the opening cysteine and the closing phenylalanine or tryptophan. Fields, in order: J gene, V gene, CDR3 length, clone size, D gene, CDR3 DNA, CDR3 protein. A D gene is named only where the DNA matches it firmly. The listing skips clone size in some rows; elsewhere it reads once, few, many or a size class.

>TRBJ1-2|TRBV14|16|.|TRBD1
TGTGCCAGCAGCCAAACTCGGACAGGGGGTTTTTATGGCTACACCTTC
CASSQTRTGGFYGYTF
>TRBJ1-5|TRBV18|15|.|TRBD1
TGTGCCAGCTCAGTGCAGGGGGGAGGTAATCAGCCCCAGCATTTT
CASSVQGGGNQPQHF
>TRBJ1-2|TRBV12-3/TRBV12-4|13|.|.
TGTGCCAGCAGCAACCGGGACGGCTATGGCTACACCTTC
CASSNRDGYGYTF
>TRBJ1-6|TRBV5-1|18|.|.
TGCGCCAGCAGCTTTTCCGGGACGGTACCCTCCTATAATTCACCCCTCCACTTT
CASSFSGTVPSYNSPLHF
>TRBJ1-6|TRBV6-5|10|.|TRBD1
TGTGCCAGCGGGACAGCTGCCCTCCACTTT
CASGTAALHF
>TRBJ1-2|TRBV27|14|.|TRBD1
TGTGCCAGCAGCCGTGGACAGGGCAACTATGGCTACACCTTC
CASSRGQGNYGYTF
>TRBJ1-1|TRBV4-1|19|.|TRBD1
TGCGCCAGCAGCCAAGGAAAGGGCAGGGGGGTCCGCATGAACACTGAAGCTTTCTTT
CASSQGKGRGVRMNTEAFF
>TRBJ2-3|TRBV19|14|.|.
TGTGCCAGCCCCCCTTGGTGGCGGTCAGATACGCAGTATTTT
CASPPWWRSDTQYF
>TRBJ1-6|TRBV2|13|.|TRBD1
TGTGCCAGCGGACAGGGTGGTAATTCACCCCTCCACTTT
CASGQGGNSPLHF
>TRBJ1-2|TRBV9|15|.|.
TGTGCCAGCAGCGTAGAGGGGCTAACTAACTATGGCTACACCTTC
CASSVEGLTNYGYTF
>TRBJ2-5|TRBV7-2|15|.|TRBD2
TGTGCCAGCAGCCGTGATGCGGGGGGGGATAAGACCCAGTACTTC
CASSRDAGGDKTQYF
>TRBJ2-1|TRBV7-2|16|.|.
TGTGCCAGCAGCTTAGTTTTGGGGCTTCCGTTCAATGAGCAGTTCTTC
CASSLVLGLPFNEQFF
>TRBJ1-5|TRBV3-1/TRBV3-2|15|.|.
TGTGCCAGCAGCCAAGAAACAAAAGAAAATCAGCCCCAGCATTTT
CASSQETKENQPQHF
>TRBJ1-2|TRBV10-1|14|.|.
TGCGCCAGCAGACAGGGAGTGTCACTCTATGGCTACACCTTC
CASRQGVSLYGYTF
>TRBJ2-3|TRBV18|16|.|TRBD2
TGTGCCAGCTCACGAGGGACTAGCGGGGGATCAGATACGCAGTATTTT
CASSRGTSGGSDTQYF
>TRBJ1-3|TRBV19|14|few|.
TGTGCCAGTAGTCCGGGGGCGAATGGAAACACCATATATTTT
CASSPGANGNTIYF
>TRBJ1-6|TRBV2|14|.|TRBD1
TGTGCCAGCAGACGGGACAGGACGAATTCACCCCTCCACTTT
CASRRDRTNSPLHF
>TRBJ1-1|TRBV4-2|15|once|.
TGTGCCAGCAGCCAAGATCTTACGGGAGGCACTGAAGCTTTCTTT
CASSQDLTGGTEAFF
>TRBJ2-7|TRBV7-9|18|few|.
TGTGCCAGCAGCTTTGCACAGACAAATCAACCAGCCCCCTACGAGCAGTACTTC
CASSFAQTNQPAPYEQYF
>TRBJ1-3|TRBV3-1/TRBV3-2|13|.|.
TGTGCCAGCAGCCAAGGGGGTGGAAACACCATATATTTT
CASSQGGGNTIYF
>TRBJ1-6|TRBV6-2/TRBV6-3|18|once|TRBD1
TGTGCCAGCAGTTACTCGAAGGGTCAGGGACAGCATAATTCACCCCTCCACTTT
CASSYSKGQGQHNSPLHF
>TRBJ2-3|TRBV5-6|15|.|TRBD1
TGTGCCAGCAGCCTCCGGGACAGGGGAACAGATACGCAGTATTTT
CASSLRDRGTDTQYF
>TRBJ1-3|TRBV4-2|14|.|.
TGTGCCAGCAGCCAAAGCAGGGTCGGAAACACCATATATTTT
CASSQSRVGNTIYF
>TRBJ1-2|TRBV19|14|.|.
TGTGCCAGTAGTATTGTAGGACTGATTTATGGCTACACCTTC
CASSIVGLIYGYTF
>TRBJ1-6|TRBV19|14|many|.
TGTGCCAGTAGTAAAGAGGGGAACAATTCACCCCTCCACTTT
CASSKEGNNSPLHF
>TRBJ1-1|TRBV9|15|.|.
TGTGCCAGCAGCCCAAGAGGCAGGGAGAAGACTGAAGCTTTCTTT
CASSPRGREKTEAFF
>TRBJ2-2|TRBV19|18|.|TRBD2
TGTGCCAGTAGTGGGGACCCGGGACTAGCATTGAGCACCGGGGAGCTGTTTTTT
CASSGDPGLALSTGELFF
>TRBJ1-1|TRBV5-6|16|.|.
TGTGCCAGCAGCTTGACATGGAATGCGTTTGCCACTGAAGCTTTCTTT
CASSLTWNAFATEAFF
>TRBJ2-1|TRBV4-2|16|.|.
TGTGCCAGCAGCCCCAGCGGGCAGGGGGACCACAATGAGCAGTTCTTC
CASSPSGQGDHNEQFF
>TRBJ1-1|TRBV3-1/TRBV3-2|12|few|.
TGTGCCAGCGGCGGGATTGGCTCTGAAGCTTTCTTT
CASGGIGSEAFF
>TRBJ1-2|TRBV5-4|13|.|.
TGTGCCAGCACCCCACCGTCTGGGTATGGCTACACCTTC
CASTPPSGYGYTF
>TRBJ1-2|TRBV25-1|15|.|TRBD1
TGTGCCAGCAGTGTAGGGACAGGGGGCGCCTATGGCTACACCTTC
CASSVGTGGAYGYTF
>TRBJ1-3|TRBV5-6|17|.|TRBD1
TGTGCCAGCAGCGGGACAGCCCTTTTAGACTCTGGAAACACCATATATTTT
CASSGTALLDSGNTIYF
>TRBJ1-6|TRBV23-1|14|.|.
TGCGCCAGCAGTCTCGGACAAGTGAATTCACCCCTCCACTTT
CASSLGQVNSPLHF
>TRBJ1-4|TRBV6-5|14|.|TRBD1
TGTGCCAGCAGAGAGACAGGGTTCGGGGAAAAACTGTTTTTT
CASRETGFGEKLFF
>TRBJ1-1|TRBV6-5|14|.|TRBD1
TGTGCCAGCAGTTACGACCGGGACAGATCTGAAGCTTTCTTT
CASSYDRDRSEAFF
>TRBJ2-1|TRBV19|14|few|TRBD1
TGTGCCAGTAGTTACCGGGACAGGGTCAATGAGCAGTTCTTC
CASSYRDRVNEQFF
>TRBJ1-2|TRBV5-6|15|.|TRBD1
TGTGCCAGCAGCTTGGGGGACAGGGGTAACTATGGCTACACCTTC
CASSLGDRGNYGYTF
>TRBJ1-1|TRBV4-1|13|few|.
TGCGCCAGCAGCCAACCACAGGGCAGTGAAGCTTTCTTT
CASSQPQGSEAFF
>TRBJ2-3|TRBV18|15|few|.
TGTGCCAGCTCACCGGGCGGGGGCTCGGCAGATACGCAGTATTTT
CASSPGGGSADTQYF
>TRBJ1-6|TRBV3-1/TRBV3-2|17|.|.
TGTGCCAGCAGCCAAAACACAGGAATCTCCTATAATTCACCCCTCCACTTT
CASSQNTGISYNSPLHF
>TRBJ2-7|TRBV5-6|15|.|.
TGTGCCAGCAGCCCTGAGCTGGGCAGGGAAGGCGAGCAGTACTTC
CASSPELGREGEQYF
>TRBJ2-2|TRBV4-3|16|.|TRBD2
TGCGCCAGCAGCCATTTTGCGGGGGAAGTCACCGGGGAGCTGTTTTTT
CASSHFAGEVTGELFF
>TRBJ2-5|TRBV7-6|15|.|TRBD2
TGTGCCAGCAGCTCGCTAGCGGGAGGAGGGGAGACCCAGTACTTC
CASSSLAGGGETQYF
>TRBJ2-7|TRBV21-1|18|.|.
TGTGCCAGCAGCAAAACCCTTCGGTCACGGGAGGACTCCTACGAGCAGTACTTC
CASSKTLRSREDSYEQYF
>TRBJ2-5|TRBV10-3|11|.|TRBD2
TGTGCCACGAGCGGGACAGAGACCCAGTACTTC
CATSGTETQYF
>TRBJ2-7|TRBV3-1/TRBV3-2|15|.|.
TGTGCCAGCAGCCAAGAACGACATCTACGCTACGAGCAGTACTTC
CASSQERHLRYEQYF
>TRBJ2-3|TRBV5-1|15|.|.
TGCGCCAGCAGCTTGGGTAGGGAGTTCACAGATACGCAGTATTTT
CASSLGREFTDTQYF
>TRBJ1-5|TRBV27|17|.|TRBD1
TGTGCCAGCTCTGGTTTCGCCCGACAGGGGGCTGTTCAGCCCCAGCATTTT
CASSGFARQGAVQPQHF
>TRBJ2-7|TRBV5-6|11|few|.
TGTGCCAGCAGCTTGTTCTACGAGCAGTACTTC
CASSLFYEQYF
>TRBJ2-3|TRBV28|15|.|TRBD2
TGTGCCAGCAGTGATACTAGCGCTGTCACAGATACGCAGTATTTT
CASSDTSAVTDTQYF
>TRBJ2-1|TRBV2|14|.|.
TGTGCCAGCAGTGTTTCACGCTCCTACAATGAGCAGTTCTTC
CASSVSRSYNEQFF